This T cell receptor beta chain was sequenced for a study of CD8+ T cells in alopecia areata. Study outcomes and limitations: TCR sharing across patients was less clear than in mice, possibly HLA-related.

Lesional scalp punch biopsies and peripheral blood were collected from alopecia areata patients. Cell sorting on a FACSAria was used to separate CD4+ and CD8+ T cells from the PBMCs. This clone came up a few times. The antigen remains unidentified. In the same sample, other DNA sequences code for this CDR3. Sequencing templates came from extracted RNA that was reverse transcribed into cDNA. TCRdb's copy holds only in-frame clones and misses some; the assay was immunoSEQ multiplex PCR. The sample records 80,000 to 100,000 clones, about 40% being singletons. The CDR3 is made up of 12 amino acids. Germline loops: CDR1 SQVTM, CDR2 ANQGSEA. V was pared by 4 bases and J by 6 bases, with 10 bases between.

The sample taken for sequencing was CD4+ T cells sorted from blood. V gene TRBV29-1 combines with J gene TRBJ2-1, with a possible D match to TRBD2 (6 bases). The TCR originated in a human donor with alopecia areata. The CDR3 loop reads CSVVLAGNEQFF. CDR3 coding DNA: TGCAGCGTTGTACTAGCCGGCAATGAGCAGTTCTTC.